The 22 T cell receptor beta chains given below trace back to one sample, sequenced in a study of blood T cell repertoires in COVID-19. Only in-frame clones appear in the TCRdb table, and some are missing; sequencing was by immunoSEQ multiplex PCR. The table shows about 160,000 clones, with approximately 91% occurring only once. Sequencing input: peripheral blood. All receptors derive from a man aged 18-30 years with acute or convalescent COVID-19.

The rearrangement joins TRBV4-1 to TRBJ2-5, with D possibly TRBD2 on 7 matching bases. V lost 0 bases, J lost 4 bases, and 12 bases lay in between. The CDR3 contains 15 residues. Germline lookup yields CDR1 MGHRA and CDR2 YSYEKL. The CDR3 here is CASSQEGGGGETQYF. The DNA of the CDR3 is TGCGCCAGCAGCCAAGAAGGGGGGGGAGGAGAGACCCAGTACTTC.

This chain uses TRBV27 with TRBJ1-5, with D possibly TRBD1 on 6 matching bases. The CDR3 runs 15 residues. The V gene's germline CDR1 is MNHEY and CDR2 SMNVEV (reference sequence). Trimming took 6 bases from V and 0 from J, leaving 12 bases between them. The CDR3 DNA reads as TGTGCCAGCAGCCCAGGGGTCAATAGCAATCAGCCCCAGCATTTT. It encodes CASSPGVNSNQPQHF.

V is TRBV9 and J is TRBJ1-2, with 10 nucleotides matching TRBD1. The CDR3 length is 15 residues. Germline V CDR1 and CDR2: SGDLS, YYNGEE. The ends lost 4 bases at V and 6 bases at J; junction bases unmatched: 9. The CDR3 sequence: CASSSTGQGLNGYTF. The CDR3 nucleotides are TGTGCCAGCAGCTCCACGGGACAGGGGTTGAATGGCTACACCTTC. Complete variable domain (other parts from reference TRBV9 and TRBJ1-2): DSGVTQTPKHLITATGQRVTLRCSPRSGDLSVYWYQQSLDQGLQFLIQYYNGEERAKGNILERFSAQQFPDLHSELNLSSLELGDSALYFCASSSTGQGLNGYTFGSGTRLTVV.

V is TRBV5-1 and J is TRBJ2-2, with D maybe TRBD1 (6 bases). CDR3 length: 15 residues. Per germline, CDR1 SGHRS and CDR2 YFSETQ. Trimming cost V 2 bases and J 1 base, with 9 bases left between them. The CDR3 bases are TGCGCCAGCAGCTTTAGACAGGAGAACACCGGGGAGCTGTTTTTT. It specifies CASSFRQENTGELFF.

The V gene is TRBV10-3, the J gene TRBJ1-4, with 8 bases matching TRBD1. Germline V CDR1 and CDR2: ENHRY, SYGVKD. V shed 2 bases and J 8 bases; nucleotides not matched to a gene: 13. The length of the CDR3 is 17 residues. CDR3 nucleotides: TGTGCCATCAGTGAGGGAAAAGGGGCAGGGGGCGAGGAAAAACTGTTTTTT. Translation: CAISEGKGAGGEEKLFF.

As for this clone: This same CDR3 is encoded by further DNA sequences in the sample. This rearrangement joins TRBV3-1 (or the pseudogene TRBV3-2) to TRBJ2-1, with 8 bases fitting TRBD2. The V segment lost 0 bases and the J segment 7 bases; nucleotides outside the gene matches: 5. The germline gives CDR1 LGHDT, CDR2 YNNKEL (reference sequence). The length of the CDR3 is 15 residues. The CDR3 bases are TGTGCCAGCAGCCAAGAAGCGGGAGTGGGGAATGAGCAGTTCTTC. It specifies CASSQEAGVGNEQFF.

This clone was observed once. The rearrangement links TRBV6-6 to TRBJ1-4; D is unclear. The germline CDR1 and CDR2 sequences are MNHNY and SVGAGI (reference sequence). The CDR3 covers 15 residues. The V and J ends lost 5 bases and 1 base respectively, with 11 bases between them. CDR3 loop: CASSPRSITNEKLFF. As DNA, the CDR3 is TGTGCCAGCAGTCCTAGGAGTATAACTAATGAAAAACTGTTTTTT.

The gene calls are TRBV5-1 and TRBJ1-2, with D hard to call. The CDR3 is made up of 14 amino acids. Germline V gives CDR1 SGHRS, CDR2 YFSETQ. The V end lost 2 bases, the J end lost 6 bases, and 14 bases lay between the germline ends. The DNA of the CDR3 is TGCGCCAGCAGCTTAAACATGTGGGCTGATGGCTACACCTTC. It translates to CASSLNMWADGYTF.

The chain joins TRBV5-1 to TRBJ1-1; D gene unclear. Looked up from germline, CDR1 is SGHRS and CDR2 is YFSETQ. This CDR3 has 12 amino acids. V dropped 0 bases and J dropped 10 bases, with 10 bases sitting between them. The CDR3 coding sequence is TGCGCCAGCAGCTTGGAGGGAGGAGGAGCTTTCTTT. This codes for CASSLEGGGAFF.

This clone came up once. The chain joins TRBV6-5 to TRBJ2-5; TRBD1 matches at 7 bases. V was clipped by 6 bases and J by 5 bases; unmatched bases: 12. CDR3 length: 15 amino acids. Germline loops: CDR1 MNHEY, CDR2 SVGAGI. The CDR3 DNA reads as TGTGCCAGCAGCAGACAGGGCGCGCAGGGGGAGACCCAGTACTTC. This codes for CASSRQGAQGETQYF.

V gene TRBV4-2 combines with J gene TRBJ1-2; D call uncertain. The CDR3 consists of 13 residues. Germline loops: CDR1 LGHNA, CDR2 YNFKEQ. The V end was cut by 3 bases, the J end by 5 bases, with 10 bases between. The CDR3 DNA is TGTGCCAGCAGCCAGGTACCGAGTTATGGCTACACCTTC. Translation gives CASSQVPSYGYTF.

This clone turned up a few times. V is TRBV18 and J is TRBJ1-5; TRBD1 matches at 7 bases. The CDR3 runs 15 residues. The V and J ends lost 6 bases and 3 bases, in that order; junction bases with no gene match: 8. In germline, CDR1 is KGHSH, CDR2 LQKENI. CDR3 nucleotide sequence: TGTGCCAGCTCTACACTCGGGACAGCCAATCAGCCCCAGCATTTT. Translating gives CASSTLGTANQPQHF. The whole variable domain, remainder taken from reference TRBV18 and TRBJ1-5, is NAGVMQNPRHLVRRRGQEARLRCSPMKGHSHVYWYRQLPEEGLKFMVYLQKENIIDESGMPKERFSAEFPKEGPSILRIQQVVRGDSAAYFCASSTLGTANQPQHFGDGTRLSIL.

The J gene is TRBJ2-7, the V gene TRBV5-4, with 15 bases that match TRBD2. Germline values: CDR1 SGHNT, CDR2 YYREEE (reference sequence). After removal of 2 bases from V and 3 bases from J, the junction contained 6 bases not matched to a gene. CDR3 size: 17 residues. CDR3: CASSFGLAGGVNYEQYF. CDR3 nucleotide sequence: TGTGCCAGCAGCTTCGGACTAGCGGGAGGGGTTAACTACGAGCAGTACTTC.

The chain combines TRBV6-4 with TRBJ2-4, with TRBD2 matching 11 bases. The germline V gene encodes CDR1 MRHNA and CDR2 SNTAGT. J gave up 7 bases and V 0 bases, and 2 bases lay outside the gene matches. This CDR3 is 15 amino acids long. The CDR3 loop reads CASSDSSGGANIQYF. The CDR3 DNA follows: TGTGCCAGCAGTGACTCTAGCGGGGGGGCCAACATTCAGTACTTC.

This clone was picked up one time. The rearrangement links TRBV24-1 to TRBJ2-1, with TRBD2 matching over 7 bases. Germline V gives CDR1 KGHDR, CDR2 SFDVKD. The CDR3 has 16 amino acids. V gave up 4 bases and J gave up 8 bases; unmatched junction bases: 13. CDR3 loop: CATSDLTGTRGDEQFF. CDR3 in DNA: TGTGCCACCAGTGACCTAACCGGGACTCGGGGGGATGAGCAGTTCTTC.

V usage is TRBV28 and J usage is TRBJ1-1; no definite D call. Trimming cost V 7 bases and J 6 bases, with 12 bases left between them. This CDR3 has 12 residues. Germline CDR1 MDHEN, CDR2 SYDVKM. CDR3 nucleotide sequence: TGTGCCAGCACCACGGGTTACGCTGAAGCTTTCTTT. This codes for CASTTGYAEAFF.

The CDR3 coding sequence is TGCAGTGCTAGTATCTCGAACACCGGGGAGCTGTTTTTT. Translating it yields CSASISNTGELFF. The genes are TRBV20-1 and TRBJ2-2; D gene uncertain. Trimming removed 3 bases at V and 0 bases at J, with 5 bases between. This CDR3 region has 13 residues. In germline, CDR1 is DFQATT, CDR2 SNEGSKA (reference sequence).

The genes are TRBV27 and TRBJ1-2; D is possibly TRBD1 (5 bases). V lost 4 bases, J lost 8 bases, and 26 bases lay in between. CDR3 length equals 17 residues. The germline gives CDR1 MNHEY, CDR2 SMNVEV (reference sequence). The CDR3 nucleotides are TGTGCCAGCAGTTCACGGCCAATCCGGGACTTTAGTAGAGGCTACACCTTC. This gives the protein CASSSRPIRDFSRGYTF.

The rearrangement joins TRBV18 to TRBJ2-7, with 9 bases fitting TRBD1. The trim removed 1 base at V and 2 bases at J, leaving 6 bases unmatched. Germline loops: CDR1 KGHSH, CDR2 LQKENI. This CDR3 is 16 amino acids long. DNA for the CDR3: TGTGCCAGCTCACCACGGGGACAGGGATTACCCTACGAGCAGTACTTC. Amino acids: CASSPRGQGLPYEQYF.

The chain couples TRBV7-2 to TRBJ1-3; TRBD1 might be the D (5 bases). The CDR3 is 13 amino acids. Trimming stripped 6 bases from V and 0 bases from J, with 6 bases between. Germline CDR1 is SGHTA and CDR2 is FQGNSA. The DNA of the CDR3 is TGTGCCAGCAGACAGGTCTCTGGAAACACCATATATTTT. The encoded protein is CASRQVSGNTIYF.

CDR3 sequence (DNA): TGTGCCAGCAGCCCTTTCGGGACAGGGGGATCCTATAATTCACCCCTCCACTTT. Its translation: CASSPFGTGGSYNSPLHF. The chain recombines TRBV14 with TRBJ1-6, with 11 bases lining up with TRBD1. From germline, CDR1 is SGHDN and CDR2 FVKESK. The CDR3 totals 18 residues. V gave up 4 bases and J gave up 1 base; unmatched junction bases: 6.

The chain couples TRBV19 to TRBJ2-1; D is perhaps TRBD1 (5 bases). The length of the CDR3 is 15 residues. Germline lookup yields CDR1 LNHDA and CDR2 SQIVND (reference sequence). V was clipped by 5 bases and J by 8 bases, with 19 bases between them. In nucleotides, the CDR3 is TGTGCCAGTAGTCCCCGTTGGACAAATGCCGATGAGCAGTTCTTC. Its translation is CASSPRWTNADEQFF.